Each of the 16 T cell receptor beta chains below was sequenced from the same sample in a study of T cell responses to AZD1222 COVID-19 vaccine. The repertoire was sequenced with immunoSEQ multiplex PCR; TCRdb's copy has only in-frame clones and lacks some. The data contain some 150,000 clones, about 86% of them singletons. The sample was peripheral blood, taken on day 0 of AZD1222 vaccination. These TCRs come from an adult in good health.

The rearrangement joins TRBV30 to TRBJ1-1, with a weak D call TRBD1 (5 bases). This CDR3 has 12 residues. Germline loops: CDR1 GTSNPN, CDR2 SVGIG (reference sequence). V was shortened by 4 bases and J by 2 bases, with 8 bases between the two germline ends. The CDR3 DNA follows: TGTGCCTGGAAGACAGCCAACACTGAAGCTTTCTTT. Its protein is CAWKTANTEAFF.

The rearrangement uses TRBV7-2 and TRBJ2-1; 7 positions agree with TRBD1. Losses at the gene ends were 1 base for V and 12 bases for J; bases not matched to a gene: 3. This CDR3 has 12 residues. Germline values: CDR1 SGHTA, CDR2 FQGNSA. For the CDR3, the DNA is TGTGCCAGCAGCTTAGGGGACAGTAGGCAGTTCTTC. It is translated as CASSLGDSRQFF.

The CDR3 here is CSVGAVVATEAFF. The CDR3 DNA follows: TGCAGCGTTGGAGCAGTTGTCGCCACTGAAGCTTTCTTT. The J gene is TRBJ1-1, the V gene TRBV29-1; no firm D call. Germline V gene data show CDR1 as SQVTM and CDR2 as ANQGSEA. The CDR3 totals 13 residues. The V end was cut by 4 bases, the J end by 4 bases, with 13 bases between.

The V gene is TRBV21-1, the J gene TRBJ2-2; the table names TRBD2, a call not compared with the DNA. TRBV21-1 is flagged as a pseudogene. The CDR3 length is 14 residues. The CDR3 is CASSTTEDTGELFF. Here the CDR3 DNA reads TGTGCCAGCAGCACGACGGAGGACACCGGGGAGCTGTTTTTT.

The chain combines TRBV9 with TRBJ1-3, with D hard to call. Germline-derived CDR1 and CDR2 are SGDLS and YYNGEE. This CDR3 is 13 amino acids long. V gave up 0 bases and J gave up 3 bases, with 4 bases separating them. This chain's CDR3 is CASSVDRGNTIYF. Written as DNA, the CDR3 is TGTGCCAGCAGCGTAGACCGTGGAAACACCATATATTTT.

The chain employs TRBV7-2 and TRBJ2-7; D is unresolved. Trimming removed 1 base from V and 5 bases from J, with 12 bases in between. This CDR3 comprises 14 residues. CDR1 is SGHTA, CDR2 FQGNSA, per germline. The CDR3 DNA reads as TGTGCCAGCAGCTTAGGCCTTAAATTCGACGAGCAGTACTTC. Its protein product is CASSLGLKFDEQYF.

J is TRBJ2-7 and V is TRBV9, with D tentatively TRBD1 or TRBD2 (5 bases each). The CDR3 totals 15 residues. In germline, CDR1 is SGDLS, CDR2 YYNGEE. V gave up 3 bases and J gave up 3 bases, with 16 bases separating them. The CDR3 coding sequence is TGTGCCAGCAGCGCCGAGGGGATAGGGGTCTACGAGCAGTACTTC. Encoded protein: CASSAEGIGVYEQYF.

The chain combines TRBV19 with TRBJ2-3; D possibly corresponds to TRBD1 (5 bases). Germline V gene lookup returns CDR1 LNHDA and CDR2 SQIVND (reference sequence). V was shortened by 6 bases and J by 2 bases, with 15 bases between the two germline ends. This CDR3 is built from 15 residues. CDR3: CASRDGSGNTDTQYF. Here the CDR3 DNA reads TGTGCCAGTAGAGACGGATCAGGGAACACAGATACGCAGTATTTT. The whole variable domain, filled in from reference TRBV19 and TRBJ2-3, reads DGGITQSPKYLFRKEGQNVTLSCEQNLNHDAMYWYRQDPGQGLRLIYYSQIVNDFQKGDIAEGYSVSREKKESFPLTVTSAQKNPTAFYLCASRDGSGNTDTQYFGPGTRLTVL.

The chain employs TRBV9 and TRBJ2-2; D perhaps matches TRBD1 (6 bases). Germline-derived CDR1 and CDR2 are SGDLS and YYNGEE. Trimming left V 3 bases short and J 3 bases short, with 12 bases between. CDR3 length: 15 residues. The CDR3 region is CASSGSTGYTGELFF. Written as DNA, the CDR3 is TGTGCCAGCAGCGGGTCAACAGGGTACACCGGGGAGCTGTTTTTT.

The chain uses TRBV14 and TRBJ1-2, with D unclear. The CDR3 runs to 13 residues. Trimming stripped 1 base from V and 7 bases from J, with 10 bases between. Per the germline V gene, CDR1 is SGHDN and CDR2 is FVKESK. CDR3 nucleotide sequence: TGTGCCAGCAGCCAAGTCCCGTCGGGTGGCTACACCTTC. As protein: CASSQVPSGGYTF. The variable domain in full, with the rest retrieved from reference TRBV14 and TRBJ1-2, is EAGVTQFPSHSVIEKGQTVTLRCDPISGHDNLYWYRRVMGKEIKFLLHFVKESKQDESGMPNNRFLAERTGGTYSTLKVQPAELEDSGVYFCASSQVPSGGYTFGSGTRLTVV.

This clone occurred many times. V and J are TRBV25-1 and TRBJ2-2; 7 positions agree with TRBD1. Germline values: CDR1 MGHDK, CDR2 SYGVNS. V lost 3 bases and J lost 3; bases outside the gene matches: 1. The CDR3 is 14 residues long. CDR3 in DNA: TGTGCCAGCAGTGATCAGGGGGACACCGGGGAGCTGTTTTTT. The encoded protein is CASSDQGDTGELFF.

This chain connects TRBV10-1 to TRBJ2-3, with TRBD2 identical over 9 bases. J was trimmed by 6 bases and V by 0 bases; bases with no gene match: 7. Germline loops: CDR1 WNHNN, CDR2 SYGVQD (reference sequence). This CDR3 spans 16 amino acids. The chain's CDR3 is CASSESFSGSLDTQYF. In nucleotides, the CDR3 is TGCGCCAGCAGTGAGTCCTTTAGCGGGAGTTTGGATACGCAGTATTTT.

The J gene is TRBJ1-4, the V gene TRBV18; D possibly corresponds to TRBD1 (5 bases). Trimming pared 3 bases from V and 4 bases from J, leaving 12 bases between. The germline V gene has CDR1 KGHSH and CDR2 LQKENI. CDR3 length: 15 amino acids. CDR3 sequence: CASSPRVGNNEKLFF. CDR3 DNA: TGTGCCAGCTCACCCAGGGTTGGAAATAATGAAAAACTGTTTTTT.

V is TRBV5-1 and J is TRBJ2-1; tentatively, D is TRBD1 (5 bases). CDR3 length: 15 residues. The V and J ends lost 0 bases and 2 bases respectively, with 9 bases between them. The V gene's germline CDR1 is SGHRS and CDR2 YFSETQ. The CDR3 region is CASSLAATAYNEQFF. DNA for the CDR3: TGCGCCAGCAGCTTGGCCGCGACAGCCTACAATGAGCAGTTCTTC.

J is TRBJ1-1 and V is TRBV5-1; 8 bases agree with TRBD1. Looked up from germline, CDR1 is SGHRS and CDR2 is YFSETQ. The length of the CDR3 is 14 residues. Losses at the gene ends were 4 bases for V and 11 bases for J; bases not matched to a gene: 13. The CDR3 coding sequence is TGCGCCAGCAGCATGGACAGGGAAATTTCAGGGGCTTTCTTT. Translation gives CASSMDREISGAFF.

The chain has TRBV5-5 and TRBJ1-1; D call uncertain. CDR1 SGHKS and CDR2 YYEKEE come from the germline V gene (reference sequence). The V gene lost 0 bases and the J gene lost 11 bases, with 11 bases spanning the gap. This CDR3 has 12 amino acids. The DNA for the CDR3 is TGTGCCAGCAGCTTGGCCAGGAGTGAGGCTTTCTTT. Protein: CASSLARSEAFF.